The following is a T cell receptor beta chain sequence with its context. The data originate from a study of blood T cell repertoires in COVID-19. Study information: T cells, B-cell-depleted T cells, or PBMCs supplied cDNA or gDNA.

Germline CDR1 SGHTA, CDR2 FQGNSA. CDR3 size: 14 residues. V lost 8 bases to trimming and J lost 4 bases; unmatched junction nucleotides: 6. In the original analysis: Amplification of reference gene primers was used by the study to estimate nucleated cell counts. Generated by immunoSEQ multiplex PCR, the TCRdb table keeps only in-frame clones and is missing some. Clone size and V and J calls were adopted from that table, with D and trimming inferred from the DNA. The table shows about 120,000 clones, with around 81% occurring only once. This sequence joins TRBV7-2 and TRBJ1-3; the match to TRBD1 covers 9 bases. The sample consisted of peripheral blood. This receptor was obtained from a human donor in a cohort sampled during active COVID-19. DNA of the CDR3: TGTGCCAGCGCCCCCGGGACAGGGGGAAACACCATATATTTT. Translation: CASAPGTGGNTIYF. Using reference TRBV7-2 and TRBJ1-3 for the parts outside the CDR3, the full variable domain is GAGVSQSPSNKVTEKGKDVELRCDPISGHTALYWYRQSLGQGLEFLIYFQGNSAPDKSGLPSDRFSAERTGGSVSTLTIQRTQQEDSAVYLCASAPGTGGNTIYFGEGSWLTVV.